The 11 T cell receptor beta chains below come from one sample, sequenced in a study of beta chain features in type 1 diabetes (dated by TCRdb to the late 2010s). The library relied on the immunoSEQ multiplex PCR assay. The entire isolated RNA was reverse transcribed using the High Capacity cDNA Reverse Transcription Kit, and thus expressed TCRB transcripts were sequenced. Here the immuneACCESS table is served through TCRdb, limited to in-frame sequences with V and J called. Missing clones are a known gap in these copies; in checked studies unresolved V genes cover under half, and the rest lacks a known reason. The sample includes hundreds of thousands of clones, with 30% observed a single time. Jointly, the top ten make up around 0.065% of the sample. The sequencing input was naive CD4+ T cells from blood. Taken with the paper, the label for cell subset or site translates to: true naive CD4+ T cells. The receptor source for this set is a young man in good health.

The genes are TRBV30 and TRBJ1-4, with unresolved D. Germline CDR1 and CDR2: GTSNPN and SVGIG (reference sequence). The V end was cut by 3 bases, the J end by 13 bases, with 18 bases between. This CDR3 contains 13 residues. CDR3 coding DNA: TGTGCCTGGAGCTTATGGGTTGCCGGAGGACTGTTTTTT. This gives the protein CAWSLWVAGGLFF.

This clone turned up a few times. Other nucleotide sequences in the sample specify the same CDR3. This chain links TRBV20-1 with TRBJ2-5, with 7 bases identical to TRBD2. Per germline, CDR1 DFQATT and CDR2 SNEGSKA (reference sequence). The CDR3 covers 11 residues. J lost 5 bases, V lost 6 bases, and 3 bases had no gene match. CDR3 DNA sequence: TGCAGTGCCCGGGGGGTGGAGACCCAGTACTTC. Its protein is CSARGVETQYF.

V is TRBV30 and J is TRBJ2-1; 7 nucleotides align to TRBD2. CDR1 is GTSNPN, CDR2 SVGIG, per germline (reference sequence). The junction had 4 bases not matched to a gene; V was cut back by 5 bases and J by 3 bases. This CDR3 contains 13 residues. This CDR3 reads CAWEAGNYNEQFF. Written as DNA, the CDR3 is TGTGCCTGGGAAGCGGGGAACTACAATGAGCAGTTCTTC.

In its sample, this clone was seen a few times. The chain employs TRBV25-1 and TRBJ2-2; 12 nucleotides match TRBD1. The germline CDR1 and CDR2 sequences are MGHDK and SYGVNS. The CDR3 consists of 16 residues. The J segment lost 7 bases and the V segment lost 5 bases, leaving 8 bases of the junction unmatched. CDR3 amino acids: CASSLRDRGLLGELFF. The CDR3, as DNA: TGTGCCAGCAGTTTACGGGACAGGGGGCTCCTCGGGGAGCTGTTTTTT.

This clone was observed a few times. V is TRBV29-1 and J is TRBJ2-7, with TRBD2 identical over 7 bases. The CDR3 consists of 11 residues. V was pared by 4 bases and J by 10 bases, with 7 bases of the junction left unmatched. Germline lookup yields CDR1 SQVTM and CDR2 ANQGSEA. The CDR3 DNA reads TGCAGCGTTGTTTCGGCGGGAGTTCAGTACTTC. Its translation: CSVVSAGVQYF.

This clone was seen only a few times. The gene calls are TRBV20-1 and TRBJ2-1; no definite D call. V was trimmed by 7 bases and J by 4 bases, leaving 5 bases between them. Germline CDR1 DFQATT, CDR2 SNEGSKA (reference sequence). CDR3 length: 10 amino acids. CDR3 nucleotides: TGCAGTGTTACTTACAATGAGCAGTTCTTC. This translates into CSVTYNEQFF.

This clone turned up a few times. The chain links TRBV7-8 to TRBJ2-4; 9 bases align to TRBD2. Germline-derived CDR1 and CDR2 are SGHVS and FQNEAQ. The CDR3 length is 14 residues. The J segment lost 8 bases and the V segment lost 4 bases, leaving 6 bases of the junction unmatched. Here the CDR3 DNA reads TGTGCCAGCAGCTCTATAGCGGGAGTCGACATTCAGTACTTC. Protein product: CASSSIAGVDIQYF.

The chain carries TRBV18 and TRBJ2-4, with 10 bases fitting TRBD2. The V gene end was trimmed by 3 bases and the J gene end by 6 bases; junction bases not matched to a gene: 11. CDR1 KGHSH and CDR2 LQKENI come from the germline V gene. The CDR3 has 17 amino acids. The CDR3 spells CASSPTELAGSINIQYF. CDR3 bases: TGTGCCAGCTCACCGACCGAACTAGCGGGATCCATAAACATTCAGTACTTC.

This clone has a handful of counts. The rearrangement links TRBV4-1 to TRBJ2-7; D might be TRBD2 (5 bases). Germline V gives CDR1 MGHRA, CDR2 YSYEKL. The CDR3 runs 14 residues. The germline V and J ends were trimmed by 1 base and 0 bases, with 7 bases remaining between them. CDR3 bases: TGCGCCAGCAGCCAAGTTAGCGTCTCCTACGAGCAGTACTTC. It is translated as CASSQVSVSYEQYF.

This clone turned up a few times. The V and J genes are TRBV5-4 and TRBJ2-5; TRBD2 matches at 12 bases. J gave up 4 bases and V 3 bases, and 7 bases lay outside the gene matches. This CDR3 is 16 amino acids long. CDR1 is SGHNT and CDR2 is YYREEE in the germline V gene (reference sequence). The CDR3 sequence is CASSWKTSGSVETQYF. In DNA, the CDR3 is TGTGCCAGCAGCTGGAAGACTAGCGGGAGTGTAGAGACCCAGTACTTC.

CDR3 in DNA: TGTGCCAGCAGCTTAGGACGGATCTACGAGCAGTACTTC. Residues: CASSLGRIYEQYF. The chain combines TRBV7-9 with TRBJ2-7, with no clear D. The CDR3 length is 13 residues. Per the germline V gene, CDR1 is SEHNR and CDR2 is FQNEAQ (reference sequence). V lost 1 base and J lost 3, with 7 bases in between.